The T cell receptor beta chain described here comes from a study of blood T cells in healthy people across ages. Alongside a J-beta primer mix, a sample-barcoded 5' primer served in a second PCR lasting roughly 7 to 12 cycles. TCRdb analysed the 5' RACE reads with MiXCR anew, one entry per CDR3 protein. This sample carries 550,000 to 650,000 distinct CDR3 sequences, approximately 26% of them seen once, and the ten largest clones take about 3.9%. This clonotype was seen more than once but under ten times. Trimming cost V 3 bases and J 6 bases, with 14 bases left between them. This CDR3 region has 14 residues. Germline V gene sequence: CDR1 LNHDA, CDR2 SQIVND (reference sequence). This same sample was also taken into another study, of T cells of mothers and their children. That source adds: Slightly higher overlap, not significant, was seen in related mother-child pairs than in unrelated pairs.

The sequenced material came from blood. This chain joins TRBV19 and TRBJ1-2; tentative D call: TRBD1 (5 bases). This sequence originates from a boy between 2 and 10 years old in good health. CDR3 loop: CASSIVGRGDGYTF. Written as DNA, the CDR3 is TGTGCCAGTAGTATTGTCGGTAGGGGAGATGGCTACACCTTC.